This T cell receptor beta chain originates from a study of T-cell memory formation after mild COVID-19. Study results and caveats: There was no confirmation that second-wave clones peaking on day 37 were SARS-CoV-2 specific. Mainly in CM and EM were contracting CD4+ clones; CD8+ were in EMRA.

TCRdb independently ran MiXCR on the 5' RACE reads; one entry per CDR3 protein. The data show some 40,000 distinct CDR3 sequences, about 7.1% seen once. In the case of this clonotype: No antigen is known for it.

The source of this sequence is a man aged 18-30 years who had mild COVID-19 (a few samples of this study predate the infection). Cell type and time point are not known. The source material was PBMCs or a T cell subset sorted from them (not recorded which).

CDR3 loop: CASSGREERNEQFF. The DNA of the CDR3 is TGTGCCAGCAGTGGCAGGGAGGAGCGGAATGAGCAGTTCTTC. The chain combines TRBV2 with TRBJ2-1; tentative D call: TRBD2 (6 bases). CDR1 and CDR2 from the germline V gene are SNHLY and FYNNEI. The CDR3 contains 14 residues. V lost 4 bases and J 7 bases, leaving 14 bases between the germline ends.